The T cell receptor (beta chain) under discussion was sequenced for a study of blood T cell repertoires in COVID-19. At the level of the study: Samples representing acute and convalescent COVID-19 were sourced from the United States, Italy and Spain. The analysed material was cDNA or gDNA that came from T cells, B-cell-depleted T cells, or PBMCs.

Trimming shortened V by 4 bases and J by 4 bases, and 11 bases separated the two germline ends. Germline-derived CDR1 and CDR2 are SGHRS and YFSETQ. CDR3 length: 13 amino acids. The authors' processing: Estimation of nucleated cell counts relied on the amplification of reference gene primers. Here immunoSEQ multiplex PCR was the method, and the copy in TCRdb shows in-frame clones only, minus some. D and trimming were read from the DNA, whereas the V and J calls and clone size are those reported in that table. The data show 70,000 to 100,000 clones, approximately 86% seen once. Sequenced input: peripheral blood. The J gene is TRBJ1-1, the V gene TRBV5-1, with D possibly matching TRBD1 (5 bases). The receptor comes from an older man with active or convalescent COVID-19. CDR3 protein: CASSLWGGTEAFF. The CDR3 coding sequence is TGCGCCAGCAGCCTTTGGGGCGGCACTGAAGCTTTCTTT.